The source of this TCR beta chain is a study of OX40 agonist ivuxolimab in advanced cancers. TCRdb keeps only in-frame clones here, not all; method: immunoSEQ multiplex PCR. The sample lists 22,000 or so clones; roughly 82% were seen once. This CDR3 is 15 amino acids long. The germline V gene has CDR1 SNHLY and CDR2 FYNNEI. V was clipped by 5 bases and J by 2 bases, with 13 bases between them. The source of this sequence is an adult with an advanced solid tumor such as melanoma, head and neck, liver or kidney cancer. Sequences were derived from CD4+ or CD8+ T cells sorted from blood, sampled in a trial of the OX40 agonist ivuxolimab. This sequence joins TRBV2 and TRBJ2-1, with D maybe TRBD1 (5 bases). The CDR3 spells CASSSGIGAYNEQFF. The CDR3 DNA is TGTGCCAGCAGTTCAGGGATAGGGGCCTACAATGAGCAGTTCTTC. Based on the CDR3 plus reference TRBV2 and TRBJ2-1, the full variable domain is EPEVTQTPSHQVTQMGQEVILRCVPISNHLYFYWYRQILGQKVEFLVSFYNNEISEKSEIFDDQFSVERPDGSNFTLKIRSTKLEDSAMYFCASSSGIGAYNEQFFGPGTRLTVL.